Shown below are 19 T cell receptor beta chains from a single sample sequenced in a study of graft-versus-host responses after intestinal transplantation. No antigen is known for these receptors. Profiling relied on immunoSEQ multiplex PCR, and the TCRdb table lists in-frame clones only, not all of them. The table has tens of thousands of clones, 89% seen once. Source: unstimulated CD8+ T cells sorted from spleen or lymph node cells, taken before intestinal transplant. These receptors were obtained from a human donor who received an intestinal transplant.

This clone appeared once. The V gene is TRBV5-1, the J gene TRBJ1-1; D gene unclear. Trimming cost V 0 bases and J 11 bases, with 14 bases left between them. Germline V CDR1 and CDR2: SGHRS, YFSETQ. The CDR3 is 13 amino acids. The CDR3 loop reads CASSLDKGSEAFF. The CDR3 nucleotides read TGCGCCAGCAGCTTGGACAAGGGTAGCGAGGCTTTCTTT.

V gene TRBV6-5 combines with J gene TRBJ1-1, with 7 bases lining up with TRBD1. Germline lookup yields CDR1 MNHEY and CDR2 SVGAGI. J gave up 6 bases and V 0 bases, and 7 bases lay outside the gene matches. This CDR3 has 15 residues. CDR3 coding DNA: TGTGCCAGCAGTTACTCCCCGGACAGGAGCCCTGAAGCTTTCTTT. Encoded protein: CASSYSPDRSPEAFF.

V is TRBV19 and J is TRBJ2-1; D is possibly TRBD1 (5 bases). The CDR3 is made up of 12 amino acids. CDR1 is LNHDA and CDR2 is SQIVND in the germline V gene (reference sequence). The V and J ends lost 5 bases and 6 bases respectively, with 8 bases between them. This CDR3 reads CASSVQGNEQFF. Written as DNA, the CDR3 is TGTGCCAGTAGTGTCCAGGGCAATGAGCAGTTCTTC.

This chain connects TRBV27 to TRBJ1-2; no reliable D call. The CDR3 is 14 amino acids. Germline V gene data show CDR1 as MNHEY and CDR2 as SMNVEV (reference sequence). The ends were cut back, 5 bases at V and 8 bases at J, with 18 bases in the middle. This CDR3 is CASSPNGEGGGYTF. The CDR3 bases are TGTGCCAGCAGTCCAAACGGGGAGGGTGGAGGCTACACCTTC.

This sequence joins TRBV7-3 and TRBJ2-1; 10 bases are shared with TRBD1. Germline V lookup: CDR1 SGHTA, CDR2 FQGTGA. V shed 2 bases and J 3 bases; nucleotides not matched to a gene: 1. This CDR3 spans 15 amino acids. CDR3 sequence (DNA): TGTGCCAGCAGCTTAGGGACAGGGGACTACAATGAGCAGTTCTTC. This codes for CASSLGTGDYNEQFF.

V and J are TRBV7-9 and TRBJ1-1; 8 nucleotides match TRBD1. J gave up 5 bases and V 7 bases, and 18 bases lay outside the gene matches. In germline, CDR1 is SEHNR, CDR2 FQNEAQ (reference sequence). The CDR3 is made up of 17 amino acids. The chain's CDR3 is CASTQSSQDREWTEAFF. The DNA of the CDR3 is TGTGCCAGCACCCAATCCTCTCAGGACAGGGAGTGGACTGAAGCTTTCTTT.

This chain connects TRBV30 to TRBJ2-1; TRBD2 might be the D (6 bases). V shed 5 bases and J shed 4 bases, with 15 bases lying between them. Germline V lookup: CDR1 GTSNPN, CDR2 SVGIG (reference sequence). The CDR3 length is 14 residues. The CDR3 here is CAWGPGLAYNEQFF. CDR3 nucleotide sequence: TGTGCCTGGGGACCGGGACTGGCATACAATGAGCAGTTCTTC.

The chain has TRBV27 and TRBJ2-1; D may be TRBD2 (5 bases). Trimming shortened V by 1 base and J by 8 bases, and 33 bases separated the two germline ends. The CDR3 runs 21 residues. Germline values: CDR1 MNHEY, CDR2 SMNVEV (reference sequence). The DNA for the CDR3 is TGTGCCAGCAGTTTATACTACCCGCGGCGGACTTCGAGGCGGAGATACGATGAGCAGTTCTTC. Its protein product is CASSLYYPRRTSRRRYDEQFF.

The chain is built from TRBV11-2 and TRBJ1-1; perhaps TRBD1 as D (5 bases). Trimming left V 5 bases short and J 4 bases short, with 20 bases between. The germline V gene has CDR1 SGHAT and CDR2 FQNNGV. The CDR3 is made up of 16 amino acids. CDR3 region: CASSPQPDSLITEAFF. The CDR3 DNA reads TGTGCCAGCAGCCCCCAGCCCGACAGTTTAATCACTGAAGCTTTCTTT.

This chain connects TRBV4-1 to TRBJ2-1, with D perhaps matching TRBD2 (5 bases). The germline V and J ends were trimmed by 2 bases and 8 bases, with 10 bases remaining between them. CDR1 is MGHRA, CDR2 YSYEKL, per germline. The CDR3 is made up of 13 amino acids. The CDR3 loop reads CASSQIRGYEQFF. The CDR3 DNA is TGCGCCAGCAGCCAAATTAGAGGGTATGAGCAGTTCTTC.

The rearrangement uses TRBV9 and TRBJ2-1, with D possibly being TRBD2 (6 bases). The CDR3 contains 15 residues. Germline CDR1 reads SGDLS; CDR2 reads YYNGEE. Trimming removed 1 base at V and 4 bases at J, with 12 bases between. The CDR3 nucleotides are TGTGCCAGCAGCGTAACGGCGGGACGTTACAATGAGCAGTTCTTC. Translation: CASSVTAGRYNEQFF.

V and J are TRBV5-6 and TRBJ1-5, with 9 nucleotides matching TRBD1. J lost 6 bases, V lost 4 bases, and 11 bases had no gene match. The CDR3 runs 16 residues. Germline CDR1 reads SGHDT; CDR2 reads YYEEEE. CDR3 sequence: CASSPGGQGFPQPQHF. For the CDR3, the DNA is TGTGCCAGCAGCCCAGGGGGACAGGGTTTTCCTCAGCCCCAGCATTTT.

This chain joins TRBV28 and TRBJ2-5; the match to TRBD2 covers 13 bases. The CDR3 has 17 amino acids. The germline V gene encodes CDR1 MDHEN and CDR2 SYDVKM. V dropped 4 bases and J dropped 4; count of bases not matched to a gene: 9. As DNA, the CDR3 is TGTGCCAGCAGTTCGGGTCGTGGACTAGCGGGAGTAGAGACCCAGTACTTC. It encodes CASSSGRGLAGVETQYF.

The genes are TRBV11-2 and TRBJ2-7; the match to TRBD1 covers 7 bases. V dropped 5 bases and J dropped 3; count of bases not matched to a gene: 10. CDR3 size: 15 residues. CDR1 and CDR2 (germline): SGHAT, FQNNGV. The CDR3 spells CASSPQTGPNYEQYF. The DNA of the CDR3 is TGTGCCAGCAGCCCCCAGACAGGGCCTAACTACGAGCAGTACTTC.

This clone is a singleton in its sample. The V gene is TRBV4-1, the J gene TRBJ2-7; D possibly corresponds to TRBD1 (5 bases). The CDR3 covers 14 residues. The germline V and J ends were trimmed by 1 base and 1 base, with 8 bases remaining between them. CDR1 and CDR2 (germline): MGHRA, YSYEKL. CDR3 protein: CASSQGPGSYEQYF. The CDR3 bases are TGCGCCAGCAGCCAAGGCCCAGGGTCCTACGAGCAGTACTTC.

The chain couples TRBV11-3 to TRBJ2-3; 9 bases fit TRBD1. The ends lost 5 bases at V and 0 bases at J; junction bases unmatched: 12. There are 18 residues in the CDR3. The V gene's germline CDR1 is SGHNT and CDR2 YENEEA. CDR3 bases: TGTGCCAGCAGCGCAGGGACAGGGTCCCCCCCTAGCACAGATACGCAGTATTTT. Its translation is CASSAGTGSPPSTDTQYF. Using reference TRBV11-3 and TRBJ2-3 for the parts outside the CDR3, the full variable domain is EAGVVQSPRYKIIEKKQPVAFWCNPISGHNTLYWYLQNLGQGPELLIRYENEEAVDDSQLPKDRFSAERLKGVDSTLKIQPAELGDSAVYLCASSAGTGSPPSTDTQYFGPGTRLTVL.

This clone was observed once. The chain links TRBV9 to TRBJ1-2; no reliable D call. Per the germline V gene, CDR1 is SGDLS and CDR2 is YYNGEE. This CDR3 region has 16 residues. The V end lost 0 bases, the J end lost 8 bases, and 20 bases lay between the germline ends. CDR3 protein: CASSVAGRQPLDGYTF. For the CDR3, the DNA is TGTGCCAGCAGCGTAGCGGGTCGGCAGCCACTCGACGGCTACACCTTC.

The chain carries TRBV28 and TRBJ2-4, with D perhaps TRBD1 (5 bases). The germline V gene encodes CDR1 MDHEN and CDR2 SYDVKM. V lost 1 base and J lost 0, with 13 bases in between. This CDR3 comprises 17 residues. The CDR3 sequence: CASSLSSSGLAKNIQYF. The CDR3 DNA follows: TGTGCCAGCAGTTTATCCAGTTCAGGGTTAGCCAAAAACATTCAGTACTTC.

V usage is TRBV19 and J usage is TRBJ1-1, with 9 bases aligning to TRBD1. Germline V gene data show CDR1 as LNHDA and CDR2 as SQIVND (reference sequence). This CDR3 is built from 16 residues. The trim removed 7 bases at V and 3 bases at J, leaving 12 bases unmatched. The CDR3 DNA sequence: TGTGCCAGTACCGAAGGGACAGGGCTGGGCCACACTGAAGCTTTCTTT. Translation: CASTEGTGLGHTEAFF.